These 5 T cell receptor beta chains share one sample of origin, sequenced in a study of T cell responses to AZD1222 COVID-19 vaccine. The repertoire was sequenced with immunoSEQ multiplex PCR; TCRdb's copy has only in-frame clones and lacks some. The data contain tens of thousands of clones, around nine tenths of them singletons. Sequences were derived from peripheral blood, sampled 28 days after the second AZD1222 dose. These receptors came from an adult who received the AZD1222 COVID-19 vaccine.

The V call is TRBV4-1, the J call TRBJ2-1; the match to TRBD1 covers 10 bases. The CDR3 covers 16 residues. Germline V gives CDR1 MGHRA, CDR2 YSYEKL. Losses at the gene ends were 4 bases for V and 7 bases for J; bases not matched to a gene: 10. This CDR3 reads CASSPIPGQGRNEQFF. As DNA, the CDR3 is TGCGCCAGCAGCCCTATACCGGGACAGGGGAGAAATGAGCAGTTCTTC.

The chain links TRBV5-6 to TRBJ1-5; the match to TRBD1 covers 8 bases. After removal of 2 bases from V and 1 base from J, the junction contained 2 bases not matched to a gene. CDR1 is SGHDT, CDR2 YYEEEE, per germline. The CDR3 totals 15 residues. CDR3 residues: CASSLRQGSNQPQHF. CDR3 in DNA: TGTGCCAGCAGCTTAAGACAGGGGAGCAATCAGCCCCAGCATTTT.

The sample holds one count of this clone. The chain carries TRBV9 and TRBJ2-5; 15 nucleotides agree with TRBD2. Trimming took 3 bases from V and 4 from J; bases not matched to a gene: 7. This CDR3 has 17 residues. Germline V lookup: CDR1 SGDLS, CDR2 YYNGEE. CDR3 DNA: TGTGCCAGCAGCGCCGGGACTAGCGGGGGGCGTGGAGAGACCCAGTACTTC. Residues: CASSAGTSGGRGETQYF.

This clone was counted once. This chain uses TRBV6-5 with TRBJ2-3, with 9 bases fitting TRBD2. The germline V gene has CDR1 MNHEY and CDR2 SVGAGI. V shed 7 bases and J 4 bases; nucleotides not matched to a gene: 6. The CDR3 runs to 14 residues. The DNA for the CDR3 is TGTGCCAGCACCACCAGCGGGGGGTCAGATACGCAGTATTTT. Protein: CASTTSGGSDTQYF.

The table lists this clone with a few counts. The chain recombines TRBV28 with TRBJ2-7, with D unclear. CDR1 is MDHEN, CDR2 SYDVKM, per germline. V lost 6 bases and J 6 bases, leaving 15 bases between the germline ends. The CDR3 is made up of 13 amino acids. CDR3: CASRDNWVVEQYF. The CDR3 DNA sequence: TGTGCCAGCAGAGACAATTGGGTCGTCGAGCAGTACTTC. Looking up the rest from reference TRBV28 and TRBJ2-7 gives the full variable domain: DVKVTQSSRYLVKRTGEKVFLECVQDMDHENMFWYRQDPGLGLRLIYFSYDVKMKEKGDIPEGYSVSREKKERFSLILESASTNQTSMYLCASRDNWVVEQYFGPGTRLTVT.